Below, 21 T cell receptor beta chains from the same sample are listed, as sequenced in a study of cytomegalovirus exposure and HLA in healthy donors. A multiplex PCR was run with 60 Vbeta primers and 13 Jbeta primers. Clones were read by immunoSEQ multiplex PCR, and TCRdb kept only the in-frame ones, dropping some. The listing records 55,000 to 75,000 clones. The sample comprised PBMCs. The receptor source for this set is a male donor in good health and CMV-seronegative.

CDR3 sequence reads: CASCRGEAGELFF. As DNA, the CDR3 is TGTGCCAGCTGTCGCGGGGAGGCCGGGGAGCTGTTTTTT. The chain recombines TRBV6-6 with TRBJ2-2; tentatively, D is TRBD2 (6 bases). V was shortened by 8 bases and J by 6 bases, with 13 bases between the two germline ends. CDR1 is MNHNY and CDR2 is SVGAGI in the germline V gene (reference sequence). This CDR3 spans 13 amino acids.

The V call is TRBV6-5, the J call TRBJ2-1, with a weak D call TRBD2 (5 bases). CDR1 MNHEY and CDR2 SVGAGI come from the germline V gene. The CDR3 spans 15 residues. V lost 6 bases, J lost 3 bases, and 15 bases lay in between. CDR3 loop: CASRTGGPLYNEQFF. DNA for the CDR3: TGTGCCAGCAGGACGGGCGGGCCCCTCTACAATGAGCAGTTCTTC.

This chain connects TRBV7-6 to TRBJ1-3; TRBD1 might be the D (5 bases). This CDR3 contains 16 residues. V was clipped by 0 bases and J by 0 bases, with 9 bases between them. CDR1 and CDR2 (germline): SGHVS, FNYEAQ. The CDR3 DNA reads as TGTGCCAGCAGCTTAGCGGGGGGGGTCTCTGGAAACACCATATATTTT. Residues: CASSLAGGVSGNTIYF.

The chain uses TRBV5-1 and TRBJ2-3, with 10 bases identical to TRBD2. Germline assignment: CDR1 SGHRS and CDR2 YFSETQ. CDR3 length: 16 amino acids. Trimming took 6 bases from V and 5 from J; bases not matched to a gene: 12. In DNA, the CDR3 is TGCGCCAGCAAGGTGTCTAGCGGGAGTGAGGGAGATACGCAGTATTTT. Translation gives CASKVSSGSEGDTQYF.

V and J are TRBV6-5 and TRBJ2-7; TRBD1 agrees at 8 bases. V lost 6 bases and J lost 2; bases outside the gene matches: 6. This CDR3 contains 14 residues. CDR1 MNHEY and CDR2 SVGAGI come from the germline V gene. The CDR3 DNA is TGTGCCAGCAGCACCGGGACAGGAGCCTACGAGCAGTACTTC. Its protein product is CASSTGTGAYEQYF.

The chain carries TRBV29-1 and TRBJ1-5; no reliable D call. This CDR3 is built from 15 residues. The V end lost 8 bases, the J end lost 0 bases, and 17 bases lay between the germline ends. Germline V gives CDR1 SQVTM, CDR2 ANQGSEA. The CDR3 sequence: CSPSLPGYSNQPQHF. CDR3 in DNA: TGCAGCCCTTCACTTCCGGGATATAGCAATCAGCCCCAGCATTTT.

This sequence joins TRBV10-3 and TRBJ2-5, with D perhaps matching TRBD2 (7 bases). The DNA end favors TRBJ2-7, so the J call may be wrong. Germline-derived CDR1 and CDR2 are ENHRY and SYGVKD. The CDR3 totals 15 residues. CDR3 sequence reads: CAISRGGRSAYEQYF. The DNA for the CDR3 is TGTGCCATCAGTAGGGGGGGCAGGAGCGCCTACGAGCAGTACTTC.

V is TRBV4-1 and J is TRBJ2-7, with 10 bases lining up with TRBD2. From germline, CDR1 is MGHRA and CDR2 YSYEKL. The CDR3 runs 16 residues. Germline trimming cut 0 bases from V and 4 bases from J; bases unmatched to any gene: 6. The DNA of the CDR3 is TGCGCCAGCAGCCAAGATGGGAGCGGGAGGGTTTACGAGCAGTACTTC. This sequence encodes CASSQDGSGRVYEQYF.

V gene TRBV28 combines with J gene TRBJ1-3; D is uncertain. The CDR3 totals 16 residues. The germline V gene encodes CDR1 MDHEN and CDR2 SYDVKM. V lost 6 bases and J 0 bases, leaving 15 bases between the germline ends. The DNA of the CDR3 is TGTGCCAGCAGCCCTCTAGGCCGCAGCTCTGGAAACACCATATATTTT. As protein: CASSPLGRSSGNTIYF.

V is TRBV4-1 and J is TRBJ2-1; weak D call: TRBD2 (5 bases). CDR1 is MGHRA and CDR2 is YSYEKL in the germline V gene. The length of the CDR3 is 11 residues. V dropped 8 bases and J dropped 4 bases, with 6 bases sitting between them. CDR3 protein: CASGGYNEQFF. In nucleotides, the CDR3 is TGCGCCAGCGGCGGGTACAATGAGCAGTTCTTC.

The chain carries TRBV5-1 and TRBJ2-5, with 8 bases that match TRBD1. V lost 2 bases and J lost 2; bases outside the gene matches: 8. The CDR3 runs to 16 residues. Germline V gene data show CDR1 as SGHRS and CDR2 as YFSETQ. The CDR3 DNA sequence: TGCGCCAGCAGCTTCCAGGGGGCCAACGAACAAGAGACCCAGTACTTC. It yields the protein CASSFQGANEQETQYF.

The chain combines TRBV28 with TRBJ2-3, with D tentatively TRBD2 (6 bases). This CDR3 is 12 amino acids long. The germline V and J ends were trimmed by 5 bases and 9 bases, with 12 bases remaining between them. Germline CDR1 reads MDHEN; CDR2 reads SYDVKM. The CDR3, as DNA: TGTGCCAGCAGTCTGGGACTTGACACGCAGTATTTT. Protein product: CASSLGLDTQYF. Supplemented by reference TRBV28 and TRBJ2-3, the full variable domain reads DVKVTQSSRYLVKRTGEKVFLECVQDMDHENMFWYRQDPGLGLRLIYFSYDVKMKEKGDIPEGYSVSREKKERFSLILESASTNQTSMYLCASSLGLDTQYFGPGTRLTVL.

This chain joins TRBV5-6 and TRBJ2-5; 13 nucleotides align to TRBD2. The J call is uncertain, as TRBJ2-7 better fits the DNA end. The CDR3 length is 14 residues. Per germline, CDR1 SGHDT and CDR2 YYEEEE. CDR3 in amino acids: CASTRTSGSNEQYF. CDR3 in DNA: TGTGCCAGCACCCGGACTAGCGGGAGTAACGAGCAGTACTTC.

This rearrangement joins TRBV4-2 to TRBJ2-5, with D perhaps matching TRBD2 (6 bases). The tail of the sequence fits TRBJ2-7 better, so the J call may be wrong. CDR1 and CDR2 from the germline V gene are LGHNA and YNFKEQ. The CDR3 spans 15 residues. Written as DNA, the CDR3 is TGTGCCAGCAGCCAAGCCCGGGGGTCGACCTACGAGCAGTACTTC. This encodes CASSQARGSTYEQYF.

The chain recombines TRBV15 with TRBJ1-6, with 11 bases lining up with TRBD1. There are 14 residues in the CDR3. The germline gives CDR1 LNHNV, CDR2 YYDKDF (reference sequence). The ends lost 3 bases at V and 8 bases at J; junction bases unmatched: 0. Here the CDR3 reads CATSRGQGDSPLHF. CDR3 coding DNA: TGTGCCACCAGCAGGGGACAGGGGGATTCACCCCTCCACTTT.

The chain recombines TRBV5-6 with TRBJ2-3, with 9 bases matching TRBD2. Per the germline V gene, CDR1 is SGHDT and CDR2 is YYEEEE. With 0 bases clipped from V and 1 base from J, the junction kept 3 bases outside the gene matches. The CDR3 has 16 amino acids. CDR3 coding DNA: TGTGCCAGCAGCTTGGGTCTAGCGGGGCGCACAGATACGCAGTATTTT. Translation: CASSLGLAGRTDTQYF.

The chain recombines TRBV5-5 with TRBJ2-5; 10 positions agree with TRBD1. Near its end, the DNA agrees better with TRBJ2-7, so the J call may be wrong. CDR1 and CDR2 (germline): SGHKS, YYEKEE (reference sequence). This CDR3 contains 16 residues. CDR3 in DNA: TGTGCCAGCAGCTCCCCTGCGGGACAGGGGAGGGGCGAGCAGTACTTC. This codes for CASSSPAGQGRGEQYF.

The rearrangement links TRBV6-6 to TRBJ2-7, with D perhaps matching TRBD2 (7 bases). The V gene lost 5 bases and the J gene lost 0 bases, with 14 bases spanning the gap. CDR3 size: 15 residues. From germline, CDR1 is MNHNY and CDR2 SVGAGI (reference sequence). CDR3 loop: CASSKRDTGSYEQYF. DNA for the CDR3: TGTGCCAGCAGTAAGCGGGACACTGGCTCCTACGAGCAGTACTTC.

This chain connects TRBV4-3 to TRBJ2-7; no clear D gene. Germline V gene lookup returns CDR1 LGHNA and CDR2 YSLEER. CDR3 length: 15 residues. V lost 0 bases, J lost 0 bases, and 9 bases lay in between. CDR3 nucleotide sequence: TGCGCCAGCAGCCAAGATGCAGGTTCCTCCTACGAGCAGTACTTC. Residues: CASSQDAGSSYEQYF.

This chain joins TRBV5-5 and TRBJ2-7, with TRBD2 identical over 8 bases. The CDR3 runs 16 residues. The J segment lost 2 bases and the V segment lost 0 bases, leaving 7 bases of the junction unmatched. CDR1 and CDR2 from the germline V gene are SGHKS and YYEKEE (reference sequence). The DNA for the CDR3 is TGTGCCAGCAGCTTGGCCGCTAGCGGGTTCGCCTACGAGCAGTACTTC. Protein sequence: CASSLAASGFAYEQYF.

The rearrangement links TRBV29-1 to TRBJ1-2, with 8 bases matching TRBD1. Germline lookup yields CDR1 SQVTM and CDR2 ANQGSEA. The CDR3 runs 13 residues. Germline trimming cut 7 bases from V and 5 bases from J; bases unmatched to any gene: 9. Written as DNA, the CDR3 is TGCAGCGCTGCCGGGACAGGTATTTATGGCTACACCTTC. Translated: CSAAGTGIYGYTF.